Below are 9 T cell receptor beta chains sequenced from a single sample in a study of shared clonotypes between healthy human individuals. The table came from immunoSEQ multiplex PCR; TCRdb's copy has only in-frame clones and leaves some out. The sample records roughly 1,800,000 clones, 85% to 95% being singletons. Positively selected for CCR7, the CD45RO-negative cells used as naive CD8 cells excluded terminally differentiated effector memory CD45RA+ cells. The sample consisted of naive CD8+ T cells sorted from blood. These receptors were obtained from a man aged 18 to 35 in good health.

This sequence joins TRBV6-1 and TRBJ2-7; D is unresolved. CDR3 length: 14 amino acids. Germline loops: CDR1 MNHNS, CDR2 SASEGT. Trimming removed 4 bases at V and 3 bases at J, with 13 bases between. CDR3 nucleotide sequence: TGTGCCAGCAGTGTAGTCCCTCAAGGCTACGAGCAGTACTTC. Amino acid sequence: CASSVVPQGYEQYF.

The chain carries TRBV19 and TRBJ1-2, with D uncertain. Germline V gene data show CDR1 as LNHDA and CDR2 as SQIVND (reference sequence). With 5 bases removed from V and 4 bases from J, the gap between germline ends came to 14 bases. This CDR3 has 14 residues. Written as DNA, the CDR3 is TGTGCCAGTAGTTATTCTCCCTTTGGCTATGGCTACACCTTC. Protein sequence: CASSYSPFGYGYTF.

This chain links TRBV7-6 with TRBJ2-7; TRBD1 aligns across 9 bases. The CDR3 length is 15 residues. Germline values: CDR1 SGHVS, CDR2 FNYEAQ. V lost 5 bases to trimming and J lost 0 bases; unmatched junction nucleotides: 5. The CDR3 here is CASSVGQGSSYEQYF. DNA for the CDR3: TGTGCCAGCAGCGTCGGACAGGGGAGCTCCTACGAGCAGTACTTC.

This chain links TRBV7-6 with TRBJ1-1; D call uncertain. Per germline, CDR1 SGHVS and CDR2 FNYEAQ. The CDR3 sequence is 13 residues long. Trimming took off 1 base at V and 6 bases at J, with 9 bases between the two ends. Written as DNA, the CDR3 is TGTGCCAGCAGCTTAGTTTCGGCGCCTGAAGCTTTCTTT. As protein: CASSLVSAPEAFF. Full variable domain (rest looked up from reference TRBV7-6 and TRBJ1-1): GAGVSQSPRYKVTKRGQDVALRCDPISGHVSLYWYRQALGQGPEFLTYFNYEAQQDKSGLPNDRFSAERPEGSISTLTIQRTEQRDSAMYRCASSLVSAPEAFFGQGTRLTVV.

This chain connects TRBV29-1 to TRBJ2-1; 7 positions agree with TRBD1. The CDR3 covers 14 residues. CDR1 SQVTM and CDR2 ANQGSEA come from the germline V gene. V was clipped by 5 bases and J by 3 bases; unmatched bases: 7. The CDR3 region has the DNA TGCAGCGTTTCCGGGGACAGTGACTACAATGAGCAGTTCTTC. Translation: CSVSGDSDYNEQFF.

The chain employs TRBV6-4 and TRBJ2-1; D is undetermined. The germline CDR1 and CDR2 sequences are MRHNA and SNTAGT. This CDR3 is built from 15 residues. The ends were cut back, 5 bases at V and 0 bases at J, with 11 bases in the middle. In DNA form, the CDR3 reads TGTGCCAGCAGTAAAGACACGAGCTCCTACAATGAGCAGTTCTTC. Its translation is CASSKDTSSYNEQFF.

The chain joins TRBV7-9 to TRBJ2-7; a possible D gene is TRBD1 (6 bases). This CDR3 is built from 13 residues. Germline V gene sequence: CDR1 SEHNR, CDR2 FQNEAQ (reference sequence). The germline V and J ends were trimmed by 5 bases and 6 bases, with 14 bases remaining between them. The CDR3 bases are TGTGCCAGCAGCCCTGGGGGCAGGGTCGAGCAGTACTTC. Protein product: CASSPGGRVEQYF.

The chain is built from TRBV6-1 and TRBJ2-5; a possible D gene is TRBD2 (6 bases). The CDR3 is 14 residues long. Deletions cut 1 base from V and 5 bases from J, with 11 bases between. CDR1 and CDR2 from the germline V gene are MNHNS and SASEGT. DNA for the CDR3: TGTGCCAGCAGTGAAGATGGAGGGGTGGAGACCCAGTACTTC. It yields the protein CASSEDGGVETQYF.

V and J are TRBV15 and TRBJ2-2, with 10 bases lining up with TRBD2. There are 16 residues in the CDR3. After removal of 1 base from V and 5 bases from J, the junction contained 4 bases not matched to a gene. Germline CDR1 LNHNV, CDR2 YYDKDF (reference sequence). The DNA of the CDR3 is TGTGCCACCAGCAGAGGGGCTAGCGGGAGTACCGGGGAGCTGTTTTTT. It yields the protein CATSRGASGSTGELFF. The variable domain in full, with the rest retrieved from reference TRBV15 and TRBJ2-2, is DAMVIQNPRYQVTQFGKPVTLSCSQTLNHNVMYWYQQKSSQAPKLLFHYYDKDFNNEADTPDNFQSRRPNTSFCFLDIRSPGLGDTAMYLCATSRGASGSTGELFFGEGSRLTVL.